The clone carrying this T cell receptor (beta chain) was found a few times. There are 12 residues in the CDR3. V was shortened by 2 bases and J by 4 bases, with 6 bases between the two germline ends. These data come from a study of CD8 T cells in Susac syndrome. About 0.5 to 1 ug RNA was reverse transcribed with random hexamers. TCRdb independently ran MiXCR on the immunoSEQ multiplex PCR reads; one entry per CDR3 protein. The table includes 250,000 to 350,000 distinct CDR3 sequences, 70% to 90% detected once. This sequence was found in a human donor with multiple sclerosis. J is TRBJ2-7 and V is TRBV12-3 or TRBV12-4; D uncertain. Input material: CD8+ T cells from PBMCs. The chain's CDR3 is CASSLFGYEQYF. Here the CDR3 DNA reads TGTGCCAGCAGTTTATTTGGGTACGAGCAGTACTTC.